These 3 T cell receptor beta chains were sequenced from one sample in a study of CD8 T cells in Susac syndrome. A quantity of roughly 0.5 to 1 ug RNA underwent reverse transcription using random hexamers. TCRdb passed the immunoSEQ multiplex PCR reads through MiXCR, listing each CDR3 protein once. Counted here are more than 150,000 distinct CDR3 sequences, about 95% occurring once; the ten biggest clones make up around 0.16%. Source material: CD8+ T cells from PBMCs. The receptor set was obtained from a human donor with Susac syndrome.

The chain carries TRBV7-9 and TRBJ2-7, with D hard to call. The germline gives CDR1 SEHNR, CDR2 FQNEAQ (reference sequence). This CDR3 spans 14 amino acids. V lost 5 bases and J lost 0, with 11 bases in between. The CDR3 reads CASSERVDSYEQYF. DNA of the CDR3: TGTGCCAGCAGCGAACGGGTAGACTCCTACGAGCAGTACTTC.

The J gene is TRBJ1-1, the V gene TRBV5-6, with TRBD1 as a possible D gene (6 bases). The CDR3 covers 16 residues. V lost 1 base, J lost 2 bases, and 15 bases lay in between. Germline V lookup: CDR1 SGHDT, CDR2 YYEEEE. For the CDR3, the DNA is TGTGCCAGCAGCTTGCCGACCCTGACAGGTAACACTGAAGCTTTCTTT. As protein: CASSLPTLTGNTEAFF.

The genes are TRBV2 and TRBJ1-5; 10 positions agree with TRBD1. Germline V CDR1 and CDR2: SNHLY, FYNNEI. V was pared by 6 bases and J by 2 bases, with 7 bases of the junction left unmatched. There are 16 residues in the CDR3. CDR3 protein: CASRGDRGRGNQPQHF. Here the CDR3 DNA reads TGTGCCAGCAGAGGGGACAGGGGTAGGGGCAATCAGCCCCAGCATTTT.